These 5 T cell receptor beta chains came from one sample sequenced in a study of radiotherapy plus CTLA-4 blockade in lung cancer (dated 2018 in TCRdb). Libraries were prepared through the immunoSEQ multiplex PCR assay. TCRdb took over this immuneACCESS table, retaining in-frame rearrangements with V and J assigned. Such tables are incomplete; in checked studies, under half of the missing clones stem from an unresolved V gene, and the remainder is unexplained. For this sample there are tens of thousands of clones; around 86% appear just once. Of the sample, roughly 17% falls within the top ten clones. Sequenced here: peripheral blood, sampled from a patient treated with radiotherapy plus ipilimumab. The receptors were sampled from a human donor with non-small cell lung cancer that progressed on radiotherapy plus ipilimumab.

This clone was detected once. This chain connects TRBV5-5 to TRBJ2-1, with D maybe TRBD1 (6 bases). CDR1 is SGHKS and CDR2 is YYEKEE in the germline V gene (reference sequence). Trimming removed 4 bases at V and 1 base at J, with 12 bases between. The length of the CDR3 is 15 residues. As DNA, the CDR3 is TGTGCCAGCAGCACTGACGGGACATCCTACAATGAGCAGTTCTTC. Encoded protein: CASSTDGTSYNEQFF.

The chain employs TRBV4-1 and TRBJ1-2, with D tentatively TRBD1 (5 bases). The germline V and J ends were trimmed by 4 bases and 7 bases, with 13 bases remaining between them. The CDR3 totals 13 residues. Germline V lookup: CDR1 MGHRA, CDR2 YSYEKL. The CDR3 DNA sequence: TGCGCCAGCAGCCGGGGAGGGGCGCTTGGCTACACCTTC. Its protein is CASSRGGALGYTF.

This rearrangement joins TRBV7-9 to TRBJ2-7; D might be TRBD1 or TRBD2, each matching 5 bases. Germline V CDR1 and CDR2: SEHNR, FQNEAQ (reference sequence). V dropped 5 bases and J dropped 6 bases, with 14 bases sitting between them. The CDR3 length is 13 residues. CDR3 sequence (DNA): TGTGCCAGCAGCCACCTAGTTGGGGGCGAGCAGTACTTC. Translating it yields CASSHLVGGEQYF. The full variable domain, in which reference TRBV7-9 and TRBJ2-7 provide the parts outside the CDR3, is DTGVSQNPRHKITKRGQNVTFRCDPISEHNRLYWYRQTLGQGPEFLTYFQNEAQLEKSRLLSDRFSAERPKGSFSTLEIQRTEQGDSAMYLCASSHLVGGEQYFGPGTRLTVT.

The V and J genes are TRBV9 and TRBJ2-2; no clear D gene. V lost 0 bases and J lost 5, with 11 bases in between. Germline values: CDR1 SGDLS, CDR2 YYNGEE. CDR3 length: 15 amino acids. The CDR3 bases are TGTGCCAGCAGCGTAGCCACCACAGTTACCGGGGAGCTGTTTTTT. This gives the protein CASSVATTVTGELFF.

The chain is built from TRBV7-2 and TRBJ2-7; D call uncertain. The V gene's germline CDR1 is SGHTA and CDR2 FQGNSA. Deletions cut 5 bases from V and 0 bases from J, with 5 bases between. The CDR3 spans 12 residues. In nucleotides, the CDR3 is TGTGCCAGCAGCCAGAGCTCCTACGAGCAGTACTTC. It specifies CASSQSSYEQYF.